This T cell receptor (beta chain) came from a study of beta chain features in type 1 diabetes. General study results and limits: Fewer junction insertions and more nucleotide deletions appeared in type 1 diabetes patients.

The authors reverse transcribed all of the isolated RNA, so sequencing captured expressed TCRB transcripts. For naive, central memory and regulatory T cell samples, reads averaged around 3.5 million. The protocol was immunoSEQ multiplex PCR, while the TCRdb copy is restricted to in-frame clones and leaves out a portion. The data show 810,000 or so clones, 17% seen once. This clone has more than one count but fewer than ten. Its target is not known. The sequence came from a woman younger than 35 in good health. Sequencing was performed on naive CD4+ T cells from blood.

This CDR3 is CASSLDQMGETQYF. The CDR3 DNA reads TGTGCCAGCAGCTTGGATCAGATGGGGGAGACCCAGTACTTC. The genes are TRBV7-2 and TRBJ2-5; D not certain. Trimming shortened V by 3 bases and J by 5 bases, and 13 bases separated the two germline ends. The CDR3 has 14 residues. CDR1 is SGHTA, CDR2 FQGNSA, per germline.